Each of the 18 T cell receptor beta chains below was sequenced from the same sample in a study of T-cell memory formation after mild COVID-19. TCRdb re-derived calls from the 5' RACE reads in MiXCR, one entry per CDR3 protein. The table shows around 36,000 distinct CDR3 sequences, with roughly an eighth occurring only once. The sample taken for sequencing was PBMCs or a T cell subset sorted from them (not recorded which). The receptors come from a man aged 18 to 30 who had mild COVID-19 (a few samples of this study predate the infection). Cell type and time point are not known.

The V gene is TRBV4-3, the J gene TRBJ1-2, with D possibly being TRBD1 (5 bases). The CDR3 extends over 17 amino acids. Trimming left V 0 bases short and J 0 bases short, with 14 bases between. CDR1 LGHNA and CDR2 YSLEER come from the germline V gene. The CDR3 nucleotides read TGCGCCAGCAGCCAAGAAGGGGCACGGGTCGCTAACTATGGCTACACCTTC. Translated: CASSQEGARVANYGYTF.

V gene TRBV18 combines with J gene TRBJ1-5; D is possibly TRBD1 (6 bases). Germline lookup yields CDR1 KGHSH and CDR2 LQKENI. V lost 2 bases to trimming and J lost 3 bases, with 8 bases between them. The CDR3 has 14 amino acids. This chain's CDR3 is CASSPGTNNQPQHF. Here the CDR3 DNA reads TGTGCCAGCTCACCAGGGACAAACAATCAGCCCCAGCATTTT. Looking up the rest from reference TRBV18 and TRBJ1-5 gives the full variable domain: NAGVMQNPRHLVRRRGQEARLRCSPMKGHSHVYWYRQLPEEGLKFMVYLQKENIIDESGMPKERFSAEFPKEGPSILRIQQVVRGDSAAYFCASSPGTNNQPQHFGDGTRLSIL.

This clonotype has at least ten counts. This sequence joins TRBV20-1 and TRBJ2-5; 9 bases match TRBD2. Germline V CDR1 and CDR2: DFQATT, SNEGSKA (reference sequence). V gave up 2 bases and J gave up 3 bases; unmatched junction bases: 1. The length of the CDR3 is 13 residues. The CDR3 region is CSARPSGKETQYF. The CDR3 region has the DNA TGCAGTGCTAGACCTAGCGGGAAAGAGACCCAGTACTTC.

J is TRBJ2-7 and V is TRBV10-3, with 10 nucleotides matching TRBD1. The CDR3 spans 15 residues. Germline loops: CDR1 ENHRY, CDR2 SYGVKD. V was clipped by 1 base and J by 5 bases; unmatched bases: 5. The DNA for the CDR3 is TGTGCCATCAGTGAGTTTGGGGGGACAGGGGACGAGCAGTACGTC. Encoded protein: CAISEFGGTGDEQYV.

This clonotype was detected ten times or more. In nucleotides, the CDR3 is TGCAGCGTTGAAGATAACAATGAGCAGTTCTTC. Protein product: CSVEDNNEQFF. V is TRBV29-1 and J is TRBJ2-1; D unclear. The germline V gene has CDR1 SQVTM and CDR2 ANQGSEA. This CDR3 has 11 residues. Trimming left V 0 bases short and J 5 bases short, with 2 bases between.

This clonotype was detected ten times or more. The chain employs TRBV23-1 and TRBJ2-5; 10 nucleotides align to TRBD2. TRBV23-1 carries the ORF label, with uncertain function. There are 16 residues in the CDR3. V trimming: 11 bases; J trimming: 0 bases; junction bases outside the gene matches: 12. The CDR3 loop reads CAAIRLGLAHQETQYF. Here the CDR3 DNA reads TGCGCCGCCATACGGCTGGGACTAGCGCACCAAGAGACCCAGTACTTC.

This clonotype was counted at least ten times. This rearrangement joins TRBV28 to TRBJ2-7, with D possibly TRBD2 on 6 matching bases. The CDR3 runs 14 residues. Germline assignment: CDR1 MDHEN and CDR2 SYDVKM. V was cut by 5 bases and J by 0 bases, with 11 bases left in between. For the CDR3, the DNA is TGTGCCAGCAGTCCGGAGACTAGCTCCTACGAGCAGTACGTC. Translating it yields CASSPETSSYEQYV.

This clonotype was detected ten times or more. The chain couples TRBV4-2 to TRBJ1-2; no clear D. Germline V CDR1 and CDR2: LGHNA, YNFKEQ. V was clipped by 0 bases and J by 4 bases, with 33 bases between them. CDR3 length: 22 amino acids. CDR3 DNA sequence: TGTGCCAGCAGCCAAGAGGTTCGGTCAGCCGGCAGATTTTCTATGTATCCCTATGGCTACACCTTC. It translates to CASSQEVRSAGRFSMYPYGYTF.

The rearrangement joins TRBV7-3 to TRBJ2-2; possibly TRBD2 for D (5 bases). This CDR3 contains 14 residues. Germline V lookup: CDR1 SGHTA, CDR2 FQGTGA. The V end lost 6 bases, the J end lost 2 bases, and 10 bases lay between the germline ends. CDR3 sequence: CASRYGVNTGELFF. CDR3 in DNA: TGTGCCAGCAGATACGGGGTAAACACCGGGGAGCTGTTTTTT.

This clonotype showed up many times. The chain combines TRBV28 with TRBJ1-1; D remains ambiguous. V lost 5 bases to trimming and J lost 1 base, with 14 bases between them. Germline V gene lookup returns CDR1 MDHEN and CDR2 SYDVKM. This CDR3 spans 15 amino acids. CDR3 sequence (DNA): TGTGCCAGCAGTGAGACGTTATCGGGGAACACTGAAGCTTTCTTT. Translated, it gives CASSETLSGNTEAFF.

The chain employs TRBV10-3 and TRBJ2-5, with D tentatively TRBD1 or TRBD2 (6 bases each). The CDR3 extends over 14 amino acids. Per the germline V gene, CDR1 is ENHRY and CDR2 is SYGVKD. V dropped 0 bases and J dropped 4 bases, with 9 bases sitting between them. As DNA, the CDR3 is TGTGCCATCAGTGAGTCTGAGGGGGGAGAGACCCAGTACTTC. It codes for CAISESEGGETQYF.

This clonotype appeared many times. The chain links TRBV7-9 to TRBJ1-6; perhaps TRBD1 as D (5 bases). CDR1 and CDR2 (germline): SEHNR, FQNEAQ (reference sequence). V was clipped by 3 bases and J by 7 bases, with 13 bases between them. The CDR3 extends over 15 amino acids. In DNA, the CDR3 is TGTGCCAGCAGCTTGAGGGACCCGGACAATTCACCCCTCCACTTT. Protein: CASSLRDPDNSPLHF.

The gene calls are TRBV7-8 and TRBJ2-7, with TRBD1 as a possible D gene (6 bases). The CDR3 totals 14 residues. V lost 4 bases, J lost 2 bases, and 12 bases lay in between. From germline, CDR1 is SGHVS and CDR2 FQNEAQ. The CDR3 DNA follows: TGTGCCAGCAGCTCCCGGGACAAGACCTACGAGCAGTACTTC. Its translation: CASSSRDKTYEQYF.

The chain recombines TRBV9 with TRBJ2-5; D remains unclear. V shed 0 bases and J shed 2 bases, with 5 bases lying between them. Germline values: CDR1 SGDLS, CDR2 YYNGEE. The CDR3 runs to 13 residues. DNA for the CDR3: TGTGCCAGCAGCGTAGGGGTACAAGAGACCCAGTACTTC. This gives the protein CASSVGVQETQYF.

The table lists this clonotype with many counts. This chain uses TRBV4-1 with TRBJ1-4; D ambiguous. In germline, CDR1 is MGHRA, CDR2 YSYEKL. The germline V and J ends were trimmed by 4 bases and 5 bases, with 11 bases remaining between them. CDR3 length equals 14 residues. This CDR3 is CASSRRLSNEKLFF. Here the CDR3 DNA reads TGCGCCAGCAGCCGCCGGCTTTCAAATGAAAAACTGTTTTTT.

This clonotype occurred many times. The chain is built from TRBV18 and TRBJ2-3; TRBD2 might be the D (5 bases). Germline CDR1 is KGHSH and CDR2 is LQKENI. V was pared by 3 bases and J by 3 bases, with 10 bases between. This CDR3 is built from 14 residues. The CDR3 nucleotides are TGTGCCAGCTCACCCACTAGGTCAACAGATACGCAGTATTTT. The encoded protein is CASSPTRSTDTQYF.

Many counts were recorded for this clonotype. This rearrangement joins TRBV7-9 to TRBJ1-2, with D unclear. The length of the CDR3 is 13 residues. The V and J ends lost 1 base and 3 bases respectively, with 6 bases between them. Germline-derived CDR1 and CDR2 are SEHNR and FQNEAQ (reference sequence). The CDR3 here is CASSLGGDYGYTF. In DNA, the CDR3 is TGTGCCAGCAGCTTAGGAGGAGACTATGGCTACACCTTC.

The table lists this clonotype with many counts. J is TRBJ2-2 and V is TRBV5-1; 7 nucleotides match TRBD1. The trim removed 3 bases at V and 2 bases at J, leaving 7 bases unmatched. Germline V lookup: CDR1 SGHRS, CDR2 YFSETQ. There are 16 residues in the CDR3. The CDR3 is CASSSWDRLNTGELFF. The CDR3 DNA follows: TGCGCCAGCAGCTCTTGGGACAGACTTAACACCGGGGAGCTGTTTTTT.